These 14 T cell receptor beta chains originate from one sample sequenced in a study of cytotoxic CD8 clonotypes in ibrutinib-treated CLL. Sequencing was performed with immunoSEQ multiplex PCR; in TCRdb, only in-frame clones are kept and a portion is missing. The sample has about 14,000 clones; around 70% are singletons. This sample comprised PBMCs, obtained before ibrutinib treatment. The receptors here all came from a human donor with chronic lymphocytic leukemia.

This clone occurred a few times. The chain has TRBV5-1 and TRBJ2-1; no definite D call. The CDR3 has 14 amino acids. Trimming cost V 0 bases and J 9 bases, with 13 bases left between them. Per germline, CDR1 SGHRS and CDR2 YFSETQ. The CDR3 here is CASSLGGPPREQFF. The CDR3, as DNA: TGCGCCAGCAGCTTGGGTGGCCCCCCGCGTGAGCAGTTCTTC.

The genes are TRBV5-1 and TRBJ1-1; tentatively, D is TRBD1 (5 bases). This CDR3 is built from 14 residues. In germline, CDR1 is SGHRS, CDR2 YFSETQ. The germline V and J ends were trimmed by 4 bases and 11 bases, with 21 bases remaining between them. CDR3 nucleotides: TGCGCCAGCAGCCCTCCCCTCGGGGGGGTTGTCGCTTTCTTT. It encodes CASSPPLGGVVAFF.

This clone was seen just once. At one boundary the junction diverges from the germline segment, which might be a read error. V gene TRBV28 combines with J gene TRBJ2-7; D is undetermined. Germline V gives CDR1 MDHEN, CDR2 SYDVKM. The CDR3 runs 12 residues. The CDR3 DNA reads TGTGCCAGCAGTTTTACCAGCTACGGGCAGTACTTC. It specifies CASSFTSYGQYF.

This sequence joins TRBV7-6 and TRBJ2-7, with D unclear. From germline, CDR1 is SGHVS and CDR2 FNYEAQ. The CDR3 extends over 16 amino acids. Between the trimmed V and J ends, which lost 1 base and 0 bases, there was a span of 13 bases. The CDR3 coding sequence is TGTGCCAGCAGCTTAGGGCCGACAAGGAGCTCCTACGAGCAGTACTTC. This gives the protein CASSLGPTRSSYEQYF.

This rearrangement joins TRBV5-1 to TRBJ1-1; a weak D match, TRBD1 (5 bases). Germline V gene lookup returns CDR1 SGHRS and CDR2 YFSETQ. This CDR3 is 15 amino acids long. Between the trimmed V and J ends, which lost 0 bases and 1 base, there was a span of 10 bases. The CDR3 sequence is CASSLGGATNTEAFF. In nucleotides, the CDR3 is TGCGCCAGCAGCTTGGGAGGGGCAACGAACACTGAAGCTTTCTTT.

The chain combines TRBV21-1 with TRBJ1-4. TRBV21-1 is an annotated pseudogene. CDR3 length equals 13 residues. The CDR3 is CASTVGGGEKLFF. The CDR3 DNA is TGTGCCAGCACAGTGGGGGGCGGTGAAAAACTGTTTTTT.

This chain uses TRBV19 with TRBJ1-4; D is uncertain. Germline CDR1 reads LNHDA; CDR2 reads SQIVND (reference sequence). V gave up 6 bases and J gave up 8 bases, with 13 bases separating them. The CDR3 totals 13 residues. The CDR3: CASSPVIREKLFF. The CDR3 DNA sequence: TGTGCCAGTAGCCCTGTCATCCGGGAAAAACTGTTTTTT.

This rearrangement joins TRBV5-1 to TRBJ2-1; D uncertain. The CDR3 runs 15 residues. The germline V gene has CDR1 SGHRS and CDR2 YFSETQ. Trimming took 0 bases from V and 3 from J, leaving 10 bases between them. The CDR3 region has the DNA TGCGCCAGCAGCTTGGGGCCGGTGGACTACAATGAGCAGTTCTTC. It codes for CASSLGPVDYNEQFF.

V gene TRBV5-4 combines with J gene TRBJ1-4, with D possibly matching TRBD1 (6 bases). CDR1 SGHNT and CDR2 YYREEE come from the germline V gene (reference sequence). The ends were cut back, 4 bases at V and 3 bases at J, with 13 bases in the middle. The CDR3 is 15 residues long. The CDR3 coding sequence is TGTGCCAGCAGCCCAGAGACAGGTCCTAATGAAAAACTGTTTTTT. Protein product: CASSPETGPNEKLFF. Looking up the rest from reference TRBV5-4 and TRBJ1-4 gives the full variable domain: ETGVTQSPTHLIKTRGQQVTLRCSSQSGHNTVSWYQQALGQGPQFIFQYYREEENGRGNFPPRFSGLQFPNYSSELNVNALELDDSALYLCASSPETGPNEKLFFGSGTQLSVL.

The chain uses TRBV7-9 and TRBJ1-4; perhaps TRBD1 as D (5 bases). Trimming removed 1 base at V and 8 bases at J, with 11 bases between. There are 14 residues in the CDR3. The germline V gene has CDR1 SEHNR and CDR2 FQNEAQ (reference sequence). CDR3 coding DNA: TGTGCCAGCAGCTTAGGGGCGGAGGGGGAAAAACTGTTTTTT. Its protein product is CASSLGAEGEKLFF. Together with reference TRBV7-9 and TRBJ1-4, the CDR3 gives the full variable domain: DTGVSQNPRHKITKRGQNVTFRCDPISEHNRLYWYRQTLGQGPEFLTYFQNEAQLEKSRLLSDRFSAERPKGSFSTLEIQRTEQGDSAMYLCASSLGAEGEKLFFGSGTQLSVL.

The rearrangement uses TRBV5-1 and TRBJ2-5, with a tentative D call TRBD2 (5 bases). V was clipped by 0 bases and J by 5 bases, with 14 bases between them. CDR3 length: 15 amino acids. Per germline, CDR1 SGHRS and CDR2 YFSETQ. The CDR3, as DNA: TGCGCCAGCAGCTTGGGAGCTAGCCTGAGGGAGACCCAGTACTTC. The encoded protein is CASSLGASLRETQYF.

This clone was detected once. V is TRBV5-1 and J is TRBJ2-5, with no clear D. Germline V gives CDR1 SGHRS, CDR2 YFSETQ. The CDR3 runs to 13 residues. V was trimmed by 0 bases and J by 5 bases, leaving 8 bases between them. The CDR3 DNA reads as TGCGCCAGCAGCTTGGCCTGGGGTGAGACCCAGTACTTC. Translating gives CASSLAWGETQYF.

This clone appeared a few times. The chain is built from TRBV10-3 and TRBJ1-1, with D possibly being TRBD1 (6 bases). The CDR3 has 13 amino acids. V gave up 10 bases and J gave up 8 bases, with 20 bases separating them. Germline values: CDR1 ENHRY, CDR2 SYGVKD. The CDR3 region is CATEGGAEAEAFF. For the CDR3, the DNA is TGTGCCACGGAGGGGGGGGCCGAGGCAGAAGCTTTCTTT.

This clone was seen only once. The rearrangement uses TRBV9 and TRBJ2-3; 13 nucleotides match TRBD2. The CDR3 is made up of 16 amino acids. Trimming took 1 base from V and 6 from J; bases not matched to a gene: 5. The germline CDR1 and CDR2 sequences are SGDLS and YYNGEE. CDR3 amino acids: CASSVTSGRGPDTQYF. The CDR3 bases are TGTGCCAGCAGCGTAACTAGCGGGAGGGGACCGGATACGCAGTATTTT.